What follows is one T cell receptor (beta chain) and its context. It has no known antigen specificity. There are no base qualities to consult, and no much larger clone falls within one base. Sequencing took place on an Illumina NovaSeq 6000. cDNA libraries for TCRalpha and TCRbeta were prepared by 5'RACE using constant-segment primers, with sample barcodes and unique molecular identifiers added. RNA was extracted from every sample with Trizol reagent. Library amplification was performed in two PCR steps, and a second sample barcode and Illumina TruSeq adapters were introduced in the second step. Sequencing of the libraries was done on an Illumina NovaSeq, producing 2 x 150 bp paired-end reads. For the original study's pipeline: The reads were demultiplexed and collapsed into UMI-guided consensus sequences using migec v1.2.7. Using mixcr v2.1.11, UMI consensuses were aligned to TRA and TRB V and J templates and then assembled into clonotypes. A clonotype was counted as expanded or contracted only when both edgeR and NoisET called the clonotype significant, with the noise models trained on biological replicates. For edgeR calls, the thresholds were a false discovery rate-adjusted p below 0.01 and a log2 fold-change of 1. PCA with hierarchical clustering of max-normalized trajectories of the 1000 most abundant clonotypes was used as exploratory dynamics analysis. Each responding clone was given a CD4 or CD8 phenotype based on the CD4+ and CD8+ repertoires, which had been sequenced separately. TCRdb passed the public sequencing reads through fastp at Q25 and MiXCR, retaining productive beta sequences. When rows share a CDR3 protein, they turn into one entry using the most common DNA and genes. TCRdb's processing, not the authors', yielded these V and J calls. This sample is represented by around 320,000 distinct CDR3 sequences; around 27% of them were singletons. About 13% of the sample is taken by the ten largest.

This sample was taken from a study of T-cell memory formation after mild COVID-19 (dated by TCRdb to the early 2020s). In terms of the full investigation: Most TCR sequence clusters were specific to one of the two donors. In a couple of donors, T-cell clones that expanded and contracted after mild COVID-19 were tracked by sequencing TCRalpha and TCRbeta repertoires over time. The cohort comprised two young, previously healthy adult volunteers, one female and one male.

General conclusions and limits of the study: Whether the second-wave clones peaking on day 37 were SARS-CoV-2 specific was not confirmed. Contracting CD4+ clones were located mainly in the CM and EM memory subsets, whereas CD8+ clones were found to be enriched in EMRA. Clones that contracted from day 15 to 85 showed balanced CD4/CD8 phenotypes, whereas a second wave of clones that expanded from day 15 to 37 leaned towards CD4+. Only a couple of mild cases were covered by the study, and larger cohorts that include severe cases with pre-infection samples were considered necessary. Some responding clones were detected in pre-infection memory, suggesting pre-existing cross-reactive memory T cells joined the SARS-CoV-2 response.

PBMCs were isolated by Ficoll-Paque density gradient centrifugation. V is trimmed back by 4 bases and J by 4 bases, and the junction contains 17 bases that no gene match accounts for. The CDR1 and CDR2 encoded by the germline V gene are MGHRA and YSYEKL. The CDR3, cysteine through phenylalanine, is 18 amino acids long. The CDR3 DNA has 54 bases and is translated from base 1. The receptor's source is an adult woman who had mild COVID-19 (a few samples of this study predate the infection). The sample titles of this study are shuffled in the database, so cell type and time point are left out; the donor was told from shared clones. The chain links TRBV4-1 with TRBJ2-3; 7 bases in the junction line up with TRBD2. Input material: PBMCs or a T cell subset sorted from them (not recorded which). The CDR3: CASSRSNRAGLGSDTQYF. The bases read TGCGCCAGCAGCCGATCAAACCGAGCGGGATTGGGCTCAGATACGCAGTATTTT.